The 6 T cell receptor beta chains given below trace back to one sample, sequenced in a study of T cell responses to AZD1222 COVID-19 vaccine. This table comes from immunoSEQ multiplex PCR, and its TCRdb copy is limited to in-frame clones, with some not included. Of around 120,000 clones listed, 75% to 85% are singletons. The sample here was peripheral blood, taken 28 days after the second AZD1222 dose. These receptors were obtained from an adult who received the AZD1222 COVID-19 vaccine.

The CDR3 loop is CASSPRRVGTNEKLFF. In DNA, the CDR3 is TGTGCCAGCTCACCACGCAGGGTAGGAACTAATGAAAAACTGTTTTTT. The chain links TRBV18 to TRBJ1-4; weak D call: TRBD1 (5 bases). The CDR3 loop spans 16 amino acids. V lost 1 base to trimming and J lost 1 base, with 10 bases between them. From germline, CDR1 is KGHSH and CDR2 LQKENI.

This chain connects TRBV19 to TRBJ2-1; possibly TRBD1 for D (6 bases). The CDR3 is 14 amino acids. Germline V CDR1 and CDR2: LNHDA, SQIVND (reference sequence). Trimming removed 4 bases at V and 5 bases at J, with 12 bases between. Written as DNA, the CDR3 is TGTGCCAGTAGTAAAGGGGGAATCGACAATGAGCAGTTCTTC. Translated, it gives CASSKGGIDNEQFF.

V gene TRBV5-1 combines with J gene TRBJ1-6; no clear D gene. V dropped 0 bases and J dropped 10 bases, with 17 bases sitting between them. This CDR3 has 16 residues. Germline CDR1 reads SGHRS; CDR2 reads YFSETQ. CDR3 in amino acids: CASSLELSGVWSPLHF. The CDR3 DNA sequence: TGCGCCAGCAGCTTGGAACTATCGGGAGTATGGTCACCCCTCCACTTT.

The rearrangement links TRBV5-1 to TRBJ2-7; possible D gene TRBD1, 5 bases. The CDR3 is 15 residues long. The germline gives CDR1 SGHRS, CDR2 YFSETQ. V was shortened by 0 bases and J by 0 bases, with 10 bases between the two germline ends. In DNA form, the CDR3 reads TGCGCCAGCAGCTTGGGACATGACAGCTCCTACGAGCAGTACTTC. Amino acid sequence: CASSLGHDSSYEQYF.

V and J are TRBV7-2 and TRBJ1-1; D gene unclear. Trimming stripped 2 bases from V and 0 bases from J, with 13 bases between. CDR1 SGHTA and CDR2 FQGNSA come from the germline V gene. The CDR3 has 16 residues. As DNA, the CDR3 is TGTGCCAGCAGCTTAAACGTACCCAAGATGAACACTGAAGCTTTCTTT. Protein: CASSLNVPKMNTEAFF.

This sequence joins TRBV5-5 and TRBJ1-2; D call uncertain. Germline assignment: CDR1 SGHKS and CDR2 YYEKEE (reference sequence). V was pared by 6 bases and J by 12 bases, with 27 bases between. This CDR3 is 15 amino acids long. In DNA form, the CDR3 reads TGTGCCAGCACCCCGGGGTCCCTTCTAGAATCGAAAGACACCTTC. Amino acid sequence: CASTPGSLLESKDTF.